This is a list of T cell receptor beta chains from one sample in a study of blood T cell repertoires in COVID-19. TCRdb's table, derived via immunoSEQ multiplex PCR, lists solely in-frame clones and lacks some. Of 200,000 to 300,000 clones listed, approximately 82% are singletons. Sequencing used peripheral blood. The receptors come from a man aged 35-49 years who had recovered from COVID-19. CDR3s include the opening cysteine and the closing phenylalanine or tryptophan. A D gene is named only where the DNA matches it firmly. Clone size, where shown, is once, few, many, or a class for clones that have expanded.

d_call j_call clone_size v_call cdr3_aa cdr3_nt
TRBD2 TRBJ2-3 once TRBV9 CASSSRLATDTQYF TGTGCCAGCAGCTCGCGACTAGCCACAGATACGCAGTATTTT
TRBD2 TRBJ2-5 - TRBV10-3 CAINSGGNQETQYF TGTGCCATCAATAGCGGGGGGAACCAAGAGACCCAGTACTTC
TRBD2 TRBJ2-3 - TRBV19 CASSIGGRDPDTQYF TGTGCCAGTAGTATCGGCGGGAGGGACCCAGATACGCAGTATTTT
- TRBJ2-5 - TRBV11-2 CASSPPGEETQYF TGTGCCAGCAGCCCTCCCGGGGAAGAGACCCAGTACTTC
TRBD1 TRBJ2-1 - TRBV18 CASSPTGTGIIRNEQFF TGTGCCAGCTCACCAACCGGGACAGGGATTATCAGGAATGAGCAGTTCTTC
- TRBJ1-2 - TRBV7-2 CASSLKVSGNGYTF TGTGCCAGCAGCTTAAAGGTCTCAGGGAATGGCTACACCTTC
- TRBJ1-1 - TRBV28 CASTTQGRRGLNTEAFF TGTGCCAGCACTACGCAGGGGCGCAGGGGACTGAACACTGAAGCTTTCTTT
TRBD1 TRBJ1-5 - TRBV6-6 CASSLTGTGIQDQPQHF TGTGCCAGCAGTCTAACCGGGACAGGGATTCAAGACCAGCCCCAGCATTTT
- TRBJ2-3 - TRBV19 CASSTRLDTQYF TGTGCCAGTAGTACCAGGTTGGATACGCAGTATTTT
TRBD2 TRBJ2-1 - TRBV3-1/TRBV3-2 CASSQESPSGSYYNEQFF TGTGCCAGCAGCCAAGAATCCCCTAGCGGGTCATATTACAATGAGCAGTTCTTC
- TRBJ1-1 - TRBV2 CASSESMQGITEAFF TGTGCCAGCAGTGAATCAATGCAGGGGATCACTGAAGCTTTCTTT
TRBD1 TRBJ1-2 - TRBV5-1 CASSQGTVFNYGYTF TGCGCCAGCAGCCAAGGGACAGTTTTTAACTATGGCTACACCTTC
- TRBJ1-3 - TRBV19 CASRKDTTPGNTIYF TGTGCCAGTAGAAAAGACACCACTCCGGGAAACACCATATATTTT
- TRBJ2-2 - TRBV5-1 CASSLDSRARTGELFF TGCGCCAGCAGCTTGGACAGCAGGGCACGCACCGGGGAGCTGTTTTTT
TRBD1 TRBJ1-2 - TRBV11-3 CASSSGQGGYGYTF TGTGCCAGCAGCTCCGGACAGGGCGGTTATGGCTACACCTTC
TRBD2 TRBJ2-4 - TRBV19 CASSNVAGTIGGNIQYF TGTGCCAGTAGTAATGTCGCCGGGACTATCGGCGGAAACATTCAGTACTTC
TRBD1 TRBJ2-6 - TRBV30 CAWRQGTWDRGPGTNVLTF TGTGCCTGGAGGCAGGGAACATGGGACAGGGGGCCCGGGACCAACGTCCTGACTTTC
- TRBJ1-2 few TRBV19 CASSTGRNGYTF TGTGCCAGTAGTACAGGGAGGAATGGCTACACCTTC
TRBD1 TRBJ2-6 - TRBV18 CASSPQGARLSGANVLTF TGTGCCAGCTCACCACAGGGGGCCCGTCTCTCTGGGGCCAACGTCCTGACTTTC
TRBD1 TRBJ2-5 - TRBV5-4 CASSLGQGETQYF TGTGCCAGCAGCTTGGGACAGGGTGAGACCCAGTACTTC
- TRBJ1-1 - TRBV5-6 CASSLQGTEAFF TGTGCCAGCAGCCTTCAGGGCACTGAAGCTTTCTTT
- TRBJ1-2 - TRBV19 CASSESGWGGFGYGYTF TGTGCCAGTAGTGAAAGCGGGTGGGGCGGTTTTGGCTATGGCTACACCTTC
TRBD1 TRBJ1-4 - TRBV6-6 CASAGTEDEKLFF TGTGCCTCCGCCGGGACAGAGGATGAAAAACTGTTTTTT
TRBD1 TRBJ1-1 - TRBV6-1 CASSEEGTGNTEAFF TGTGCCAGCAGTGAAGAGGGGACAGGTAACACTGAAGCTTTCTTT
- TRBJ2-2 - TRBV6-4 CASSDIGFFGELFF TGTGCCAGCAGTGACATCGGTTTCTTCGGGGAGCTGTTTTTT
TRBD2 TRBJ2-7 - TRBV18 CASSSSPGLAGEQYF TGTGCCAGCTCATCTAGTCCGGGACTAGCGGGCGAGCAGTACTTC
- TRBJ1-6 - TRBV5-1 CASSFNRDSPLHF TGCGCCAGCAGCTTTAACAGGGACTCACCCCTCCACTTT
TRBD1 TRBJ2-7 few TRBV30 CACTRDRNTEQYF TGTGCCTGTACCCGGGACAGGAACACCGAGCAGTACTTC
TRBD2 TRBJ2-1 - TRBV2 CASSDLWLAENNEQFF TGTGCCAGCAGTGACCTGTGGCTAGCGGAAAACAATGAGCAGTTCTTC
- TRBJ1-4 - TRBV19 CASSGSGLHEKLFF TGTGCCAGTAGCGGTTCAGGGCTACATGAAAAACTGTTTTTT
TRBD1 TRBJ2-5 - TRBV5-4 CASSPRGQGGETQYF TGTGCCAGCAGCCCGAGGGGACAGGGTGGAGAGACCCAGTACTTC
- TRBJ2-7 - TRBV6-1 CASSEALIRASYEQYF TGTGCCAGCAGTGAAGCGCTTATCAGGGCAAGCTACGAGCAGTACTTC
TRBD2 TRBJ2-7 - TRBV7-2 CASSPQGTSGSYEQYF TGTGCCAGCAGCCCCCAGGGGACTAGCGGTTCCTACGAGCAGTACTTC
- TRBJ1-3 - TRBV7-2 CASSLATGNTIYF TGTGCCAGCAGCTTGGCAACTGGAAACACCATATATTTT
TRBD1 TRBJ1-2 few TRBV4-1 CASSSPKSDRAYGYTF TGCGCCAGTTCAAGCCCAAAATCGGACAGGGCCTATGGCTACACCTTC
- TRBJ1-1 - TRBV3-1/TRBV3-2 CASSQAGSAGANTEAFF TGTGCCAGCAGCCAAGCTGGGAGCGCAGGGGCCAACACTGAAGCTTTCTTT
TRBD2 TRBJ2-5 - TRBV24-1 CATSDSTGTSGRGGETQYF TGTGCCACCAGTGATTCCACCGGGACTAGCGGGAGAGGTGGAGAGACCCAGTACTTC
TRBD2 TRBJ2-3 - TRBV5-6 CASSRRLGGRTQYF TGTGCCAGCAGCCGTAGGCTCGGGGGGAGGACGCAGTATTTT
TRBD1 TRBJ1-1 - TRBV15 CATSRFRTGNTEAFF TGTGCCACCAGCAGATTCCGGACAGGGAACACTGAAGCTTTCTTT
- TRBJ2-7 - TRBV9 CASSVGQGNYEQYF TGTGCCAGCAGCGTCGGGCAGGGAAACTACGAGCAGTACTTC
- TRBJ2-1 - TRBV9 CASSVAGGPRAHEQFF TGTGCCAGCAGCGTGGCCGGGGGGCCGAGGGCCCATGAGCAGTTCTTC
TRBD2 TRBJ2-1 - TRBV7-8 CASSSGLAVGENEQFF TGTGCCAGCAGCTCGGGACTAGCAGTCGGGGAGAATGAGCAGTTCTTC
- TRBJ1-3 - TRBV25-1 CASRQAGFGNTIYF TGTGCCAGCAGGCAAGCGGGATTTGGAAACACCATATATTTT
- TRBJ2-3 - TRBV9 CASSSGTDTQYF TGTGCCAGCAGCTCCGGCACAGATACGCAGTATTTT
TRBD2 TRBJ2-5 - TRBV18 CASRGGSQETQYF TGTGCCAGCCGGGGCGGGAGCCAAGAGACCCAGTACTTC
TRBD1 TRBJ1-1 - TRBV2 CASGTGVLNTEAFF TGTGCCAGCGGGACAGGGGTTTTGAACACTGAAGCTTTCTTT
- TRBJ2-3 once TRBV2 CASSEASGRTDTQYF TGTGCCAGCAGTGAAGCTAGCGGACGCACAGATACGCAGTATTTT
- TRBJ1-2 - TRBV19 CASSIVTGNYGYTF TGTGCCAGTAGTATAGTGACAGGCAACTATGGCTACACCTTC
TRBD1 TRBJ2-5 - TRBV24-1 CATSDARTGGFQETQYF TGTGCCACCAGTGATGCCCGGACAGGGGGCTTTCAAGAGACCCAGTACTTC
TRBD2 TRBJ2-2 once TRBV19 CASSVNGGANTGELFF TGTGCCAGTAGTGTAAACGGGGGGGCGAACACCGGGGAGCTGTTTTTT
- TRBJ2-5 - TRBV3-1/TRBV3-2 CASSLLRMETQYF TGTGCCAGCAGCCTCTTGCGGATGGAGACCCAGTACTTC
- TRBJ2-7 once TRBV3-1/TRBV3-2 CASSQGLAAGGLYEQYF TGTGCCAGCAGCCAAGGGCTAGCGGCTGGGGGCCTCTACGAGCAGTACTTC
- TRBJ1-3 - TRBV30 CAWSAAVGNTIYF TGTGCCTGGAGTGCAGCGGTCGGAAACACCATATATTTT
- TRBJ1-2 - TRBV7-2 CASSLQGTLGYGYTF TGTGCCAGCAGCTTACAGGGGACCCTCGGCTATGGCTACACCTTC
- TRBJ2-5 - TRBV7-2 CASSLGGYYQETQYF TGTGCCAGCAGCTTAGGGGGCTACTACCAAGAGACCCAGTACTTC
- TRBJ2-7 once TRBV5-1 CASSLEQGLNEQYF TGCGCCAGCAGCTTGGAGCAGGGGCTGAACGAGCAGTACTTC